Shown below are 5 T cell receptor beta chains from a single sample sequenced in a study of blood T cell repertoires in COVID-19. Assay used: immunoSEQ multiplex PCR; TCRdb lists only in-frame clones, some missing. The sample includes roughly 250,000 clones, around 90% of them seen just once. The sequenced sample was PBMCs or T cells enriched from blood (not recorded which). These receptors originate from a woman aged 30 to 39 with acute COVID-19.

V gene TRBV5-6 combines with J gene TRBJ1-2, with 7 bases lining up with TRBD1. Unmatched junction bases numbered 3, after V lost 3 bases and J lost 1 base. From germline, CDR1 is SGHDT and CDR2 YYEEEE. The CDR3 contains 14 residues. In DNA, the CDR3 is TGTGCCAGCAGCTCTGACAGGGTTAACTATGGCTACACCTTC. This gives the protein CASSSDRVNYGYTF.

The J gene is TRBJ2-7, the V gene TRBV27, with 11 bases lining up with TRBD2. Germline assignment: CDR1 MNHEY and CDR2 SMNVEV (reference sequence). The V gene end was trimmed by 5 bases and the J gene end by 4 bases; junction bases not matched to a gene: 4. The CDR3 is 14 residues long. CDR3 sequence: CASSAGTSGYEQYF. DNA for the CDR3: TGTGCCAGCAGTGCCGGGACTAGCGGATACGAGCAGTACTTC.

The chain uses TRBV7-3 and TRBJ2-2; no definite D call. CDR1 SGHTA and CDR2 FQGTGA come from the germline V gene. The CDR3 runs to 15 residues. With 0 bases removed from V and 4 bases from J, the gap between germline ends came to 9 bases. CDR3 loop: CASSLTLNGTGELFF. In DNA form, the CDR3 reads TGTGCCAGCAGCTTAACGCTAAACGGCACCGGGGAGCTGTTTTTT.

The chain recombines TRBV29-1 with TRBJ2-5, with TRBD1 matching over 11 bases. V shed 3 bases, J shed 2 bases, and the junction held 8 bases outside the gene matches. CDR3 size: 16 residues. Germline CDR1 SQVTM, CDR2 ANQGSEA. CDR3 sequence reads: CSVDAGQGVKQETQYF. In DNA, the CDR3 is TGCAGCGTTGACGCGGGACAGGGGGTAAAACAAGAGACCCAGTACTTC.

The genes are TRBV5-1 and TRBJ2-6; 7 bases are shared with TRBD1. This CDR3 contains 18 residues. The germline V gene encodes CDR1 SGHRS and CDR2 YFSETQ. V trimming: 4 bases; J trimming: 4 bases; junction bases outside the gene matches: 14. The CDR3 coding sequence is TGCGCCAGCAGCCTACAGGGGACGCTTATTGGAGGGGCCAACGTCCTGACTTTC. Protein product: CASSLQGTLIGGANVLTF.